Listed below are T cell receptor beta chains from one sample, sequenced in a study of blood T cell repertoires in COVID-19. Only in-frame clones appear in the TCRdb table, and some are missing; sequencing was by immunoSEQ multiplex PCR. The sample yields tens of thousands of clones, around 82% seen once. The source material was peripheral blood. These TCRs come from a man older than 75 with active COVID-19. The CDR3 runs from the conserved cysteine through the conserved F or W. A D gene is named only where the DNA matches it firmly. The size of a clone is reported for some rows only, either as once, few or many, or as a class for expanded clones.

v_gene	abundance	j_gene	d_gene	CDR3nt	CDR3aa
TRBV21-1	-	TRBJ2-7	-	TGTGCCAGCAGTTACAGGGGGCTTTCCTCCTACGAGCAGTACTTC	CASSYRGLSSYEQYF
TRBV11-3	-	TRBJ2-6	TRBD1	TGTGCCAGCAGCCCAGGGGGAGCTGGGGCCAACGTCCTGACTTTC	CASSPGGAGANVLTF
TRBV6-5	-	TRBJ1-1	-	TGTGCCAGTCTATTGACAGCGAACACTGAAGCTTTCTTT	CASLLTANTEAFF
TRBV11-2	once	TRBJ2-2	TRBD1	TGTGCCAGCAGCCTGGGACAGGGGACCACCGGGGAGCTGTTTTTT	CASSLGQGTTGELFF
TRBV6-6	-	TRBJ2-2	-	TGTGCCAGCAGTCGCTACAGGGCTACGAACACCGGGGAGCTGTTTTTT	CASSRYRATNTGELFF
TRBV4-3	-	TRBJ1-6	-	TGCGCCAGCAGCCAAGAAGCCGCTACGGGTACCGGTTCACCCCTCCACTTT	CASSQEAATGTGSPLHF
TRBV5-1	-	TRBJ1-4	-	TGCGCCAGCAGCTTTGGGGGGTCTAATGAAAAACTGTTTTTT	CASSFGGSNEKLFF
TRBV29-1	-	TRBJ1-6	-	TGCAGCGTTGGACAGGTTAATTCACCCCTCCACTTT	CSVGQVNSPLHF
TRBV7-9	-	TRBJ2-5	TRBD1	TGTGCCAGCAGTCGGGACAGCCACCAAGAGACCCAGTACTTC	CASSRDSHQETQYF
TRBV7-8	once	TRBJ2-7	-	TGTGCCAGCAGCTTATCTGGCACCTACGAGCAGTACTTC	CASSLSGTYEQYF
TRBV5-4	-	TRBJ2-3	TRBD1	TGTGCCAGCAGCGCGCGTGGGACAGGGGGATACACAGATACGCAGTATTTT	CASSARGTGGYTDTQYF
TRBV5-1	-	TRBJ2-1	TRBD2	TGCGCCAGCAGCTTGGAGATAGCGGGAGCCTACAATGAGCAGTTCTTC	CASSLEIAGAYNEQFF
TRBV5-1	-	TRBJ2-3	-	TGCGCCAGCAGCCCCGGGACTGCCCCTAGGAGGGATACGCAGTATTTT	CASSPGTAPRRDTQYF
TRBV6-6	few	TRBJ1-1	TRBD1	TGTGCCAGCAGTTACGGGGCAGGGGGTTCAACCGAAGCTTTCTTT	CASSYGAGGSTEAFF